This is a list of T cell receptor beta chains from one sample in a study of T-cell memory formation after mild COVID-19. MiXCR was run by TCRdb on the 5' RACE reads, yielding one entry per CDR3 protein. Among roughly 130,000 distinct CDR3 sequences listed, approximately 6.3% were seen once. Input material: PBMCs or a T cell subset sorted from them (not recorded which). Receptors originate from an adult woman who had mild COVID-19 (a few samples of this study predate the infection). Cell type and time point are not known. CDR3s include the opening cysteine and the closing phenylalanine or tryptophan. The D gene is left open where the match is weak. Clone size is shown for a subset of rows, as once, few, many or a class of expanded clone.

size,V,D,J,CDR3,DNA
.,TRBV5-1,.,TRBJ2-7,CASSLIGGSSYEQYF,TGCGCCAGCAGCTTGATTGGGGGGTCGTCCTACGAGCAGTACTTC
many,TRBV27,.,TRBJ1-5,CASSSLSAGSMNQPQHF,TGTGCCAGCAGTTCCCTCTCGGCAGGATCTATGAATCAGCCCCAGCATTTT
.,TRBV7-9,TRBD1,TRBJ1-5,CASSMGQGRFRSNQPQHF,TGTGCCAGCAGCATGGGACAGGGAAGGTTTCGCAGCAATCAGCCCCAGCATTTT
.,TRBV20-1,.,TRBJ2-3,CSASSRTDTQYF,TGCAGTGCTAGCTCCCGCACAGATACGCAGTATTTT
.,TRBV12-3/TRBV12-4,.,TRBJ2-2,CASSFSGTTGELFF,TGTGCCAGCAGTTTTAGCGGAACCACCGGGGAGCTGTTTTTT
once,TRBV19,.,TRBJ2-1,CASSIFQVGSYNEQFF,TGTGCCAGTAGTATTTTCCAGGTCGGCTCCTACAATGAGCAGTTCTTC
few,TRBV2,.,TRBJ1-1,CASKNNEDTEAFF,TGTGCCAGCAAGAACAACGAGGACACTGAAGCTTTCTTT
many,TRBV6-5,TRBD2,TRBJ2-1,CASSQGLVSEQFF,TGTGCCAGCAGTCAGGGACTAGTGTCTGAGCAGTTCTTC
few,TRBV10-3,.,TRBJ2-7,CAIGDSYEQYF,TGTGCCATCGGAGACTCCTACGAGCAGTACTTC
.,TRBV18,.,TRBJ1-1,CASSPTGTEAFF,TGTGCCAGCTCACCAACAGGGACTGAAGCTTTCTTT
many,TRBV7-2,TRBD2,TRBJ2-1,CASSQWTSAYNEQFF,TGTGCCAGCAGCCAGTGGACTAGCGCCTACAATGAGCAGTTCTTC
many,TRBV6-1,.,TRBJ2-1,CASSGPGNPSYNEQFF,TGTGCCAGCAGTGGGCCAGGGAATCCCTCCTACAATGAGCAGTTCTTC
few,TRBV20-1,.,TRBJ1-1,CSARFSTGLEAFF,TGCAGTGCTAGATTCTCGACTGGACTTGAAGCTTTCTTT
few,TRBV7-2,TRBD1,TRBJ1-2,CASSKWDSENYGYTF,TGTGCCAGCAGCAAATGGGACAGCGAAAACTATGGCTACACCTTC
many,TRBV7-9,TRBD1,TRBJ2-3,CASSSGKQGASTDTQYF,TGTGCCAGCAGCTCCGGCAAACAGGGGGCCAGCACAGATACGCAGTATTTT
.,TRBV6-2/TRBV6-3,.,TRBJ2-2,CASRLVRNSDGTPTGELFF,TGTGCCAGCAGGCTAGTCCGTAACTCAGACGGGACGCCCACCGGGGAGCTGTTTTTT
.,TRBV12-3/TRBV12-4,.,TRBJ1-2,CASSLDSSYGYTF,TGTGCCAGCAGTTTAGACAGTTCCTATGGCTACACCTTC
many,TRBV12-3/TRBV12-4,.,TRBJ2-7,CASSPQTGYEQYF,TGTGCCAGCAGTCCCCAGACAGGCTACGAGCAGTACTTC
many,TRBV4-1,.,TRBJ2-5,CASSWGVRETQYF,TGCGCCAGCAGTTGGGGGGTTCGAGAGACCCAGTACTTC
few,TRBV20-1,.,TRBJ1-5,CSASRGFTVGMNSNQPQHF,TGCAGTGCTAGTAGGGGGTTTACCGTGGGGATGAATAGCAATCAGCCCCAGCATTTT